One sample yielded the 9 T cell receptor beta chains listed below, sequenced in a study of blood T cell repertoires in COVID-19. Sequencing was performed with immunoSEQ multiplex PCR; in TCRdb, only in-frame clones are kept and a portion is missing. The sample consists of about 150,000 clones, roughly four fifths of them appearing once. The sequencing input was peripheral blood. Receptors originate from a human donor with acute or convalescent COVID-19. The donor label of this sample is uncertain.

The chain has TRBV6-2 or TRBV6-3 and TRBJ2-3; the match to TRBD2 covers 7 bases. V lost 1 base and J lost 0; bases outside the gene matches: 4. Germline V gene lookup returns CDR1 MNHEY and CDR2 SVGEGT. The CDR3 covers 16 residues. This CDR3 reads CASSYLAGQSTDTQYF. CDR3 in DNA: TGTGCCAGCAGTTACTTAGCGGGCCAAAGCACAGATACGCAGTATTTT.

The V gene is TRBV18, the J gene TRBJ2-3; D is unclear. The CDR3 loop spans 15 amino acids. Trimming cost V 6 bases and J 3 bases, with 16 bases left between them. Per the germline V gene, CDR1 is KGHSH and CDR2 is LQKENI. The CDR3 DNA is TGTGCCAGCTCCCCCGTTGGCGGCGGAACAGATACGCAGTATTTT. Protein sequence: CASSPVGGGTDTQYF.

This chain joins TRBV30 and TRBJ1-1; no firm D call. With 7 bases removed from V and 4 bases from J, the gap between germline ends came to 19 bases. This CDR3 is 14 amino acids long. The germline CDR1 and CDR2 sequences are GTSNPN and SVGIG (reference sequence). This chain's CDR3 is CAYIALRKSTEAFF. The DNA for the CDR3 is TGTGCCTATATCGCCTTGAGGAAGAGCACTGAAGCTTTCTTT.

Here the CDR3 reads CASSLVNIHQPQHF. CDR3 bases: TGTGCCAGCAGCTTAGTGAACATCCATCAGCCCCAGCATTTT. The gene calls are TRBV7-8 and TRBJ1-5; the D is unclear. The CDR3 is made up of 14 amino acids. Trimming left V 1 base short and J 5 bases short, with 9 bases between. Germline V gene sequence: CDR1 SGHVS, CDR2 FQNEAQ.

This clone occurred many times. The chain couples TRBV10-1 to TRBJ2-2; D remains ambiguous. CDR1 and CDR2 (germline): WNHNN, SYGVQD (reference sequence). Trimming took off 4 bases at V and 0 bases at J, with 18 bases between the two ends. The CDR3 extends over 18 amino acids. This chain's CDR3 is CASSGSTEHSANTGELFF. CDR3 nucleotides: TGCGCCAGCAGTGGGTCGACGGAGCATTCAGCGAACACCGGGGAGCTGTTTTTT.

V is TRBV5-1 and J is TRBJ1-1, with a possible D match to TRBD1 (6 bases). Germline V gene lookup returns CDR1 SGHRS and CDR2 YFSETQ. This CDR3 spans 14 amino acids. The V and J ends lost 0 bases and 4 bases respectively, with 10 bases between them. CDR3 coding DNA: TGCGCCAGCAGCTTGGGAGGGGGTGCCACTGAAGCTTTCTTT. It yields the protein CASSLGGGATEAFF.

The count of this clone is one. The rearrangement joins TRBV30 to TRBJ1-5; D possibly corresponds to TRBD1 (5 bases). This CDR3 comprises 14 residues. The germline V and J ends were trimmed by 4 bases and 5 bases, with 15 bases remaining between them. CDR1 GTSNPN and CDR2 SVGIG come from the germline V gene (reference sequence). This CDR3 reads CAWNSGIGDQPQHF. DNA for the CDR3: TGTGCCTGGAACTCTGGGATAGGGGATCAGCCCCAGCATTTT.

The rearrangement links TRBV13 to TRBJ2-3, with TRBD1 matching 9 bases. CDR3 size: 15 residues. V lost 4 bases and J lost 1; bases outside the gene matches: 3. The V gene's germline CDR1 is PRHDT and CDR2 FYEKMQ (reference sequence). The CDR3 DNA reads TGTGCCAGCAGCTCCGGGACAGGGCGCACAGATACGCAGTATTTT. It codes for CASSSGTGRTDTQYF.

In its sample, this clone was seen a few times. V and J are TRBV7-3 and TRBJ2-1, with D possibly TRBD2 on 6 matching bases. V lost 5 bases and J 8 bases, leaving 16 bases between the germline ends. The CDR3 length is 14 residues. The V gene's germline CDR1 is SGHTA and CDR2 FQGTGA. Here the CDR3 DNA reads TGTGCCAGCAGCCGACAAGAGGAGGGGTATGAGCAGTTCTTC. Protein product: CASSRQEEGYEQFF.